Sequencing of this T cell receptor (beta chain) was carried out in a study of blood T cell repertoires in COVID-19. On the study more broadly: The origin of the acute and convalescent COVID-19 samples was the United States, Italy and Spain.

As originally analysed: How many nucleated cells were present was estimated from reference gene primer amplification. The protocol was immunoSEQ multiplex PCR, while the TCRdb copy is restricted to in-frame clones and leaves out a portion. V, J and clone size are taken as reported in that table, and D and trimming were inferred from the DNA itself. The sample records some 340,000 clones, 85% being singletons. Germline CDR1 and CDR2: SNHLY and FYNNEI. The CDR3 has 13 residues. Trimming cost V 6 bases and J 5 bases, with 10 bases left between them. The V call is TRBV2, the J call TRBJ2-2, with D tentatively TRBD2 (6 bases). The sequenced sample was peripheral blood. This receptor was taken from a woman younger than 30 with acute or convalescent COVID-19. The CDR3 reads CASSPTSTGELFF. The DNA of the CDR3 is TGTGCCAGCAGCCCGACTAGTACCGGGGAGCTGTTTTTT.